This section outlines one T cell receptor beta chain sequence together with its context. The record originates from a study of response to subunit inactivated influenza vaccine. The CDR3 spans 13 residues. Trimming took off 1 base at V and 3 bases at J, with 7 bases between the two ends. The V gene's germline CDR1 is SGHDT and CDR2 YYEEEE. Via MiXCR, TCRdb re-called the RT-PCR reads, giving one row per CDR3 protein. The sample lists approximately 700,000 distinct CDR3 sequences; 15% to 18% were seen once. The sequence came from a man between 45 and 60 years old who received an inactivated influenza vaccine. The sequencing used PBMCs from blood, collected 11 to 12 days after vaccination. V gene TRBV5-6 combines with J gene TRBJ2-5; D gene ambiguous. As DNA, the CDR3 is TGTGCCAGCAGCTTGTTTCAGGAAGAGACCCAGTACTTC. It translates to CASSLFQEETQYF.